This T cell receptor beta chain derives from a study of human T cells and chemical hapten exposure. Study-wide points: Significantly more large CDR3 similarity clusters were formed by expanded TCRs than by controls. Patch test score was positively correlated with the counts of PT1 expanded TCRs.

TCRdb reanalysed the RACE reads using MiXCR and keeps one entry per CDR3 protein. The sample shows approximately 46,000 distinct CDR3 sequences, approximately 9.5% of them seen only once. This clonotype was seen many times. Its specificity is unknown. This CDR3 is built from 16 residues. Germline-derived CDR1 and CDR2 are SGHVS and FNYEAQ. Losses at the gene ends were 5 bases for V and 0 bases for J; bases not matched to a gene: 8. Time point indicated: patch test 2, 6 weeks after DPC sensitization. As to treatment: therapeutic diphenylcyclopropenone sensitization with weekly scalp DPC. The starting material, unfractionated whole blood, was used for total RNA extraction. Every donor had alopecia and was 18 to 70 years old; all were suitable for DPC.

The sequence came from a woman aged 25 to 39 with alopecia areata. Some clones in this sample may be carry-over from other donors' samples. This chain connects TRBV7-6 to TRBJ2-7, with 9 bases lining up with TRBD1. The sequences come from whole blood, collected in connection with sensitization to the hapten diphenylcyclopropenone (DPC). CDR3 protein: CASSPQGQGASYEQYF. In DNA form, the CDR3 reads TGTGCCAGCAGCCCTCAGGGACAGGGCGCCTCCTACGAGCAGTACTTC.